Sequencing of this T cell receptor (beta chain) was carried out in a study of T cell responses to AZD1222 COVID-19 vaccine. Study outcomes and limitations: Receipt of two AZD1222 doses was followed by a rise in Spike-specific TCR breadth and depth. Repertoire sampling occurred only after the peak T cell response.

As to this clone: As yet, its antigen is unknown.

V lost 4 bases, J lost 12 bases, and 8 bases stayed unmatched. There are 12 residues in the CDR3. Germline V gene lookup returns CDR1 MNHEY and CDR2 SVGAGI. Profiled with immunoSEQ multiplex PCR; TCRdb holds only in-frame clones, not every one. In the table there are around 120,000 clones, just over 85% of which are singletons. Source: peripheral blood, taken on day 0 of AZD1222 vaccination. This sequence joins TRBV6-5 and TRBJ1-2; TRBD1 aligns across 7 bases. The clonotype was recovered from an adult in good health. The DNA for the CDR3 is TGTGCCAGCAGTTCGACAGGGATAGTTAACACCTTC. Amino acid sequence: CASSSTGIVNTF.